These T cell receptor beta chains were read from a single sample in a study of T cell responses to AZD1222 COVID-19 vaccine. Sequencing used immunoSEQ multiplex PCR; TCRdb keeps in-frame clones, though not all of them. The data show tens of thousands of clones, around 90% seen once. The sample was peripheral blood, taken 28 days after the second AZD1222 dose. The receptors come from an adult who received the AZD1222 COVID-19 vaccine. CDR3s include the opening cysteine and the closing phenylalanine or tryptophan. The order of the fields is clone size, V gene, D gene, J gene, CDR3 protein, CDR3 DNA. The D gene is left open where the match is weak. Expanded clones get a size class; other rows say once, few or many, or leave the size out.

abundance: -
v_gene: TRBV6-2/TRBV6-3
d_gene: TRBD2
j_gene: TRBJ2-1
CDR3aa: CASSYTERRLADYNEQFF
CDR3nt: TGTGCCAGCAGTTACACGGAGAGGCGCCTAGCGGACTACAATGAGCAGTTCTTC

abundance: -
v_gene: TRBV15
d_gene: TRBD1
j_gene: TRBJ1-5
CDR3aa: CATSLDRGNQPQHF
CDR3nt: TGTGCCACCAGCCTAGACAGGGGCAATCAGCCCCAGCATTTT

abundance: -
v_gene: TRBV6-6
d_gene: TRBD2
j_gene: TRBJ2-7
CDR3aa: CASSLTSSGVHEQYF
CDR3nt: TGTGCCAGCAGTTTAACGTCCAGCGGGGTCCACGAGCAGTACTTC

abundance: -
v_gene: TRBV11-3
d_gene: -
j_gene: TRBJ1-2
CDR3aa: CASSLGARKNGYTF
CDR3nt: TGTGCCAGCAGCTTAGGGGCCAGAAAGAATGGCTACACCTTC

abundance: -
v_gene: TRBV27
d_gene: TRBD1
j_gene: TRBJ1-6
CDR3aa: CASTATGWLEDSPLHF
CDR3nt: TGTGCCAGCACCGCGACAGGGTGGCTTGAGGATTCACCCCTCCACTTT

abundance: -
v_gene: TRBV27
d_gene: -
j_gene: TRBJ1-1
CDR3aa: CASSTAVHFSEAFF
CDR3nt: TGTGCCAGCAGTACCGCGGTACATTTTTCTGAAGCTTTCTTT

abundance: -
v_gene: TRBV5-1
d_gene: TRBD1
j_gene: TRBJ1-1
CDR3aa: CASSIGQGRPEAFF
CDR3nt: TGCGCCAGCAGCATCGGACAGGGGAGGCCTGAAGCTTTCTTT

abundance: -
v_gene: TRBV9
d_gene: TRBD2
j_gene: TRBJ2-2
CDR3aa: CASSVRLAEYTGELFF
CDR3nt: TGTGCCAGCAGCGTCCGACTAGCGGAATACACCGGGGAGCTGTTTTTT

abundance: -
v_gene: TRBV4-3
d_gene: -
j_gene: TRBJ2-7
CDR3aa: CASSHAHILQVGEHEQYF
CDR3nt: TGCGCCAGCAGCCACGCTCATATTCTACAGGTTGGGGAGCACGAGCAGTACTTC

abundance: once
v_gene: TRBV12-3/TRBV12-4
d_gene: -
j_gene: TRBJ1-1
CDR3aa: CASSFRAEAFF
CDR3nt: TGTGCCAGCAGTTTTAGAGCGGAGGCTTTCTTT

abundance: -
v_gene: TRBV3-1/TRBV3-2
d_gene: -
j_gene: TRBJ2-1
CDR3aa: CASSQKGEQFF
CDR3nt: TGTGCCAGCAGCCAGAAGGGAGAGCAGTTCTTC

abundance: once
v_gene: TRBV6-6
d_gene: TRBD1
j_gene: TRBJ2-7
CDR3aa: CASTDRTGSYEQYF
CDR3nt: TGTGCCAGCACCGACCGGACAGGGTCGTACGAGCAGTACTTC

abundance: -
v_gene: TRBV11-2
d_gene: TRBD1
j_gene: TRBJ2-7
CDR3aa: CASTPRQGAPGRTYEQYF
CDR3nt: TGTGCCAGCACCCCCCGACAGGGGGCCCCGGGAAGAACCTACGAGCAGTACTTC

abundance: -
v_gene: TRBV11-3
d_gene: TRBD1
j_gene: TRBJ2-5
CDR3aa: CASSSSGTGMETQYF
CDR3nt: TGTGCCAGCAGCTCCTCCGGGACAGGGATGGAGACCCAGTACTTC

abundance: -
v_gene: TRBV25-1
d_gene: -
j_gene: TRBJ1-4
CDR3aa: CASSRSGPTNEKLFF
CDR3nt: TGTGCCAGCAGTCGGTCGGGTCCAACTAATGAAAAACTGTTTTTT

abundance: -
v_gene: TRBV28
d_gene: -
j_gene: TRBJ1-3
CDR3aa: CASSLARISGNTIYF
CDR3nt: TGTGCCAGCAGTTTAGCAAGAATCTCTGGAAACACCATATATTTT

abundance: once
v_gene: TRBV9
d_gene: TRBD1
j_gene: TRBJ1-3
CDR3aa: CASSATGTGNTIYF
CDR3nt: TGTGCCAGCAGCGCGACAGGGACTGGAAACACCATATATTTT

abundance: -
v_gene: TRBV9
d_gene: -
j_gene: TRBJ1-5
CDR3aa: CASSQREGSNQPQHF
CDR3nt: TGTGCCAGCAGCCAGAGGGAGGGTAGCAATCAGCCCCAGCATTTT

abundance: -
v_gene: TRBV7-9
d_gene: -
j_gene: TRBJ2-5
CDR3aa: CASSFISSQGVETQYF
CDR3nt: TGTGCCAGCAGCTTCATCAGCTCACAGGGTGTGGAGACCCAGTACTTC

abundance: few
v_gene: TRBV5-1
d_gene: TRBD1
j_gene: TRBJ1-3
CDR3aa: CASSTDRTGSGNTIYF
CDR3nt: TGCGCCAGCAGCACGGATCGGACAGGCTCTGGAAACACCATATATTTT

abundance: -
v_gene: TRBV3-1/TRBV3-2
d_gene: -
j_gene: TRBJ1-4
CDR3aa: CASSQAPLELFF
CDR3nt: TGTGCCAGCAGCCAAGCCCCTCTCGAACTGTTTTTT

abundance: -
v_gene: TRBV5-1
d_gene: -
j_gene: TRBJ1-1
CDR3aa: CASSLAVPQSNTEAFF
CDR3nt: TGCGCCAGCAGCTTGGCCGTCCCCCAGTCGAACACTGAAGCTTTCTTT

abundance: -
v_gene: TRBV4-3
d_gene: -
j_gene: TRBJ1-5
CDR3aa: CASSQDKTDYSNQPQHF
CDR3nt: TGCGCCAGCAGCCAAGATAAGACCGATTATAGCAATCAGCCCCAGCATTTT

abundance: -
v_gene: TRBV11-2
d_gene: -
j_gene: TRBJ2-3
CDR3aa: CASSVQEEGDTQYF
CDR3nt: TGTGCCAGCAGCGTCCAGGAGGAGGGAGATACGCAGTATTTT

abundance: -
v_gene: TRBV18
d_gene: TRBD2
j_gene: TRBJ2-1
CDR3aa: CASSPPGLVTHNEQFF
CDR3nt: TGTGCCAGCTCACCACCGGGACTAGTAACCCACAATGAGCAGTTCTTC

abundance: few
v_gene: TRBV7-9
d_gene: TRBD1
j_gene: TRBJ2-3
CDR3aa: CASSDRTGAPSTDTQYF
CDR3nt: TGTGCCAGCAGCGACCGGACAGGGGCCCCTAGCACAGATACGCAGTATTTT

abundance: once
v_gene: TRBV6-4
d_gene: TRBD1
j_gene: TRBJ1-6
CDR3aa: CASRADRDYNSPLHF
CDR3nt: TGTGCCAGCAGGGCGGACAGGGACTATAATTCACCCCTCCACTTT

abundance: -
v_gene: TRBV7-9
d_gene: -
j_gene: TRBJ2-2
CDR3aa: CASSFPRDRNTGELFF
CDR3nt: TGTGCCAGCAGCTTCCCCCGAGACAGGAACACCGGGGAGCTGTTTTTT

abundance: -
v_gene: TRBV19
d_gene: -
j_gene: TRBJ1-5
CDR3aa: CASSPGWGGQQPQHF
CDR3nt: TGTGCCAGTAGCCCCGGGTGGGGGGGGCAACAGCCCCAGCATTTT

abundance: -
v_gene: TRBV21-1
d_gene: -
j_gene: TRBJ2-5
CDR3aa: CASSKGVIQEGQQETQYF
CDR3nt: TGTGCCAGCAGCAAAGGGGTGATACAGGAGGGGCAGCAAGAGACCCAGTACTTC

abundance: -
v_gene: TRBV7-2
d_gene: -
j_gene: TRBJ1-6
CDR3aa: CASSLGVPYNSPLHF
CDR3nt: TGTGCCAGCAGCTTAGGAGTGCCCTATAATTCACCCCTCCACTTT